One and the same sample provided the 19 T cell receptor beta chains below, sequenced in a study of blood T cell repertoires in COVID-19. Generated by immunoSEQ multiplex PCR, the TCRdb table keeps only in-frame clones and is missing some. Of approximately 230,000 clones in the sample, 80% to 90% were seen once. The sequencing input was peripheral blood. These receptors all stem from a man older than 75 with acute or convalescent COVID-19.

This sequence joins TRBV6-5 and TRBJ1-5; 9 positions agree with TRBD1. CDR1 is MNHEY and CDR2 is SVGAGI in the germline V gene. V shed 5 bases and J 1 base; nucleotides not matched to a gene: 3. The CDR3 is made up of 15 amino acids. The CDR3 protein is CASSRQGGSNQPQHF. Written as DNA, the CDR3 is TGTGCCAGCAGTAGACAGGGGGGCAGCAATCAGCCCCAGCATTTT.

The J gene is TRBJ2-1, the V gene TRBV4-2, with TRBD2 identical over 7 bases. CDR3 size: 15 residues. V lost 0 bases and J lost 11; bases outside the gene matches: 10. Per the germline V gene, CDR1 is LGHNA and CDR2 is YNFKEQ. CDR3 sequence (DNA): TGTGCCAGCAGCCAAGAGCCCTCGAGGGGACTAAAGCAGTTCTTC. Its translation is CASSQEPSRGLKQFF.

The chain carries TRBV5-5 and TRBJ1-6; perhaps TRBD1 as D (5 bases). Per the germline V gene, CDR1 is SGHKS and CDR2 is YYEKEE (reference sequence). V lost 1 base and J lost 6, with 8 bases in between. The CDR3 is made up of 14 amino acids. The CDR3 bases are TGTGCCAGCAGCTTGTTGACAGTTAATTCACCCCTCCACTTT. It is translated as CASSLLTVNSPLHF.

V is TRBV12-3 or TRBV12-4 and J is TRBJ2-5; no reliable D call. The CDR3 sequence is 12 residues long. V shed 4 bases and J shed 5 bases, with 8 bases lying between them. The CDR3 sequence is CASSYGAETQYF. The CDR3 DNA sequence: TGTGCCAGCAGTTACGGAGCCGAGACCCAGTACTTC.

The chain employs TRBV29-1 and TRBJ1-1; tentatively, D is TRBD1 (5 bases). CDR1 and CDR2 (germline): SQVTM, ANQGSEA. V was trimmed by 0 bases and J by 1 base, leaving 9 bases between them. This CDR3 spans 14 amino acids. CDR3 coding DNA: TGCAGCGTTGAAGATCGGCAGGGGAACACTGAAGCTTTCTTT. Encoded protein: CSVEDRQGNTEAFF.

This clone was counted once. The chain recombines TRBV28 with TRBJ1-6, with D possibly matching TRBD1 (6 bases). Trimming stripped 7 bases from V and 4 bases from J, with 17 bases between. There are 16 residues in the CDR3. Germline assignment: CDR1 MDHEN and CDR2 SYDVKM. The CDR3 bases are TGTGCCAGCACCCCAATGGACAGCTCTTATAATTCACCCCTCCACTTT. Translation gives CASTPMDSSYNSPLHF.

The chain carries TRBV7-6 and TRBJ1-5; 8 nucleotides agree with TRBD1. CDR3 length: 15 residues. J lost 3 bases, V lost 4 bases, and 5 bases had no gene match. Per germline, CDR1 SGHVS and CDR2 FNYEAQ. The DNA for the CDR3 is TGTGCCAGCAGCTCAGGACAGGGTAACAATCAGCCCCAGCATTTT. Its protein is CASSSGQGNNQPQHF.

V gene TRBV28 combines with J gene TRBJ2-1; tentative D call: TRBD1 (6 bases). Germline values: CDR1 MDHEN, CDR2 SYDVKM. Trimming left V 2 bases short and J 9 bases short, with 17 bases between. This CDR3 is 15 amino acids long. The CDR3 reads CASSLPSAGVGEQFF. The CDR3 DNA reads TGTGCCAGCAGTTTACCTTCGGCAGGGGTCGGTGAGCAGTTCTTC.

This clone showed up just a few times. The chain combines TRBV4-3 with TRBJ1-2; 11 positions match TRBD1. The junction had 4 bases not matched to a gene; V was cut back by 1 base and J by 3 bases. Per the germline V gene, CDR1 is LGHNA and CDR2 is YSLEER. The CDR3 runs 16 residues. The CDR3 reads CASSQGLDRGHYGYTF. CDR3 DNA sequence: TGCGCCAGCAGCCAAGGATTGGACAGGGGGCACTATGGCTACACCTTC.

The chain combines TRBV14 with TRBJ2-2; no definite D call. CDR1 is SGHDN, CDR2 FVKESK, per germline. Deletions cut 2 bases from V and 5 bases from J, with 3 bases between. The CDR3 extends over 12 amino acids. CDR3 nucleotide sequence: TGTGCCAGCAGCCAACAGACCGGGGAGCTGTTTTTT. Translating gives CASSQQTGELFF.

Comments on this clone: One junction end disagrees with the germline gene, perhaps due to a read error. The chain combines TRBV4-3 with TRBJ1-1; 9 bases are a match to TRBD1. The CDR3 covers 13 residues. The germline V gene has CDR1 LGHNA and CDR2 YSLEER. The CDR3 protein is CASSQEEDRGEIF. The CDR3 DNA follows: TGCGCCAGCAGCCAAGAAGAGGACAGGGGAGAGATCTTT.

CDR3 region: CASSAKCPSGCSYTF. For the CDR3, the DNA is TGTGCCAGCAGCGCTAAGTGCCCTTCAGGGTGCAGCTACACCTTC. This chain uses TRBV21-1 with TRBJ1-2; the table gives TRBD1 as D, unverified against the DNA. TRBV21-1 is a pseudogene locus. This CDR3 is built from 15 residues.

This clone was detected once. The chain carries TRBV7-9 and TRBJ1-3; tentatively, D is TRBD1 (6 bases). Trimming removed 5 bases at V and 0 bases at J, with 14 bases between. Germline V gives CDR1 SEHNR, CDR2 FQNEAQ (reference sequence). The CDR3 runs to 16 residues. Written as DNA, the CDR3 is TGTGCCAGCAGCCGGAGGGGGGGCCTCTCTGGAAACACCATATATTTT. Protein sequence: CASSRRGGLSGNTIYF.

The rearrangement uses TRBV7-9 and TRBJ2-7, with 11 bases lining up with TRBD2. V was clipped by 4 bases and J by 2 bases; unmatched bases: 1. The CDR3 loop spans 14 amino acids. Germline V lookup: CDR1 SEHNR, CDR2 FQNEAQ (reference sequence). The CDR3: CASSSSGGTYEQYF. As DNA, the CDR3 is TGTGCCAGCAGCTCTAGCGGGGGGACCTACGAGCAGTACTTC.

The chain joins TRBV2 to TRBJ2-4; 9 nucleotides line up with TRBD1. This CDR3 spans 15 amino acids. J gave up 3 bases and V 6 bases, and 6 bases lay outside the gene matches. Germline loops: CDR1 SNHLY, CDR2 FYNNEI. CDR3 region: CASSGQGKGKNIQYF. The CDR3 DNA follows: TGTGCCAGCAGCGGACAGGGGAAGGGCAAAAACATTCAGTACTTC.

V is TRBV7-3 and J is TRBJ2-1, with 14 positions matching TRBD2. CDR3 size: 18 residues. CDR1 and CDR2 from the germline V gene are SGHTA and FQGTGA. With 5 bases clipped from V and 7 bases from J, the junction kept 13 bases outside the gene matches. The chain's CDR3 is CASSHRDTGTSGRNEQFF. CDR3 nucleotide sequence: TGTGCCAGCAGCCACCGTGATACCGGGACTAGCGGGAGAAATGAGCAGTTCTTC. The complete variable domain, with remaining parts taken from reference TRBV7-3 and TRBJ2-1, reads GAGVSQTPSNKVTEKGKYVELRCDPISGHTALYWYRQSLGQGPEFLIYFQGTGAADDSGLPNDRFFAVRPEGSVSTLKIQRTERGDSAVYLCASSHRDTGTSGRNEQFFGPGTRLTVL.

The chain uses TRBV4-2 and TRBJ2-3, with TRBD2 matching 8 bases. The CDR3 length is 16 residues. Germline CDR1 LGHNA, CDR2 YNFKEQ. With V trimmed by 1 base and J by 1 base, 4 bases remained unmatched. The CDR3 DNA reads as TGTGCCAGCAGCCAAGGAAGCGGGAGACGCACAGATACGCAGTATTTT. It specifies CASSQGSGRRTDTQYF.

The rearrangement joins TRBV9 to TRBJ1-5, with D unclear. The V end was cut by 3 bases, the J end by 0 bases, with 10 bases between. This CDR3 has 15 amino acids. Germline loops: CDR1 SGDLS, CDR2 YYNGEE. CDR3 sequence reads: CASSEGDYSNQPQHF. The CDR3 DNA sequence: TGTGCCAGCAGCGAGGGAGATTATAGCAATCAGCCCCAGCATTTT.

The DNA of the CDR3 is TGTGCCAGCAGCGTAGTCCCAGGGCAAGGCTACACCTTC. This sequence encodes CASSVVPGQGYTF. The gene calls are TRBV9 and TRBJ1-2; D possibly corresponds to TRBD1 (5 bases). The V gene lost 0 bases and the J gene lost 8 bases, with 11 bases spanning the gap. CDR3 size: 13 residues. Germline lookup yields CDR1 SGDLS and CDR2 YYNGEE.